Listed below are T cell receptor beta chains from one sample, sequenced in a study of response to subunit inactivated influenza vaccine. TCRdb reprocessed the RT-PCR reads with MiXCR, giving one entry per CDR3 protein. The table includes fewer than 350,000 distinct CDR3 sequences, just over 20% detected once. Sequencing was performed on PBMCs from blood, taken about 20 months after vaccination. These receptors were obtained from a man aged 50 to 69 who received an inactivated influenza vaccine. The CDR3 runs from the conserved cysteine through the conserved F or W. A D gene is named only where the DNA matches it firmly. Clone size is shown for a subset of rows, as once, few, many or a class of expanded clone.

j_gene: TRBJ2-3; abundance: once; d_gene: -; v_gene: TRBV4-3; CDR3nt: TGCGCCAGCAGCCTCCTCAATGGGGCTGAGGGGGCAGATACGCAGTATTTT; CDR3aa: CASSLLNGAEGADTQYF
j_gene: TRBJ1-2; abundance: few; d_gene: TRBD1; v_gene: TRBV18; CDR3nt: TGTGCCAGCTCACCAAGGGACAGAGTCTATGGCTACACCTTC; CDR3aa: CASSPRDRVYGYTF
j_gene: TRBJ1-5; abundance: few; d_gene: -; v_gene: TRBV28; CDR3nt: TGTGCCAGCAGTATTCAGGGTTATAGCAATCAGCCCCAGCATTTT; CDR3aa: CASSIQGYSNQPQHF
j_gene: TRBJ2-3; abundance: few; d_gene: -; v_gene: TRBV20-1; CDR3nt: TGCAGTGCTAGACACCTCTCACGGGGGCGGGCGACTAGCACAGATACGCAGTATTTT; CDR3aa: CSARHLSRGRATSTDTQYF
j_gene: TRBJ2-2; abundance: -; d_gene: TRBD2; v_gene: TRBV20-1; CDR3nt: TGCAGTGCTCTTCCCCTCGGAACTAGCGGGGGGTTAAACACCGGGGAGCTGTTTTTT; CDR3aa: CSALPLGTSGGLNTGELFF
j_gene: TRBJ2-7; abundance: once; d_gene: TRBD1; v_gene: TRBV10-3; CDR3nt: TGTGCCATCAGAGAACCGGGACAGGGGGCCTCCTACGAGCAGTACTTC; CDR3aa: CAIREPGQGASYEQYF
j_gene: TRBJ2-1; abundance: -; d_gene: -; v_gene: TRBV21-1; CDR3nt: TGTGCCAGCAGCAAAGAAGATGAGCAGTTCTTC; CDR3aa: CASSKEDEQFF
j_gene: TRBJ1-4; abundance: many; d_gene: TRBD1; v_gene: TRBV5-6; CDR3nt: TGTGCCAGCAGCCTTCCAGGGACAGATAATGAAAAACTGTTTTTT; CDR3aa: CASSLPGTDNEKLFF
j_gene: TRBJ2-5; abundance: few; d_gene: TRBD1; v_gene: TRBV28; CDR3nt: TGTGCCAGCAGTCCCTGGACAGGCCAAGAGACCCAGTACTTC; CDR3aa: CASSPWTGQETQYF
j_gene: TRBJ1-1; abundance: -; d_gene: -; v_gene: TRBV5-1; CDR3nt: TGCGCCAGCAGCTGGGCCCGGATAAGTACTGAAGCTTTCTTT; CDR3aa: CASSWARISTEAFF
j_gene: TRBJ2-2; abundance: -; d_gene: TRBD1; v_gene: TRBV3-1; CDR3nt: TGTGCCAGCAGCTCCGGGACAGGGGCCGGGGAGCTGTTTTTT; CDR3aa: CASSSGTGAGELFF
j_gene: TRBJ1-2; abundance: many; d_gene: TRBD1; v_gene: TRBV4-2; CDR3nt: TGTGCCAGCAGCCATGGACAGGTATCGGGACCTAACTATGGCTACACCTTC; CDR3aa: CASSHGQVSGPNYGYTF
j_gene: TRBJ2-7; abundance: -; d_gene: -; v_gene: TRBV5-6; CDR3nt: TGTGCCAGCAGCTTGCAAGGGATTCCCTACGAGCAGTACTTC; CDR3aa: CASSLQGIPYEQYF
j_gene: TRBJ1-6; abundance: -; d_gene: -; v_gene: TRBV6-1; CDR3nt: TGTGCCAGCAGTCCCGACAGCTCCTATAATTCACCCCTCCACTTT; CDR3aa: CASSPDSSYNSPLHF
j_gene: TRBJ2-1; abundance: -; d_gene: -; v_gene: TRBV5-1; CDR3nt: TGCGCCAGCAGCTGGCCCCGGGCAGGGATTTTAGGAAGTTACAATGAGCAGTTCTTC; CDR3aa: CASSWPRAGILGSYNEQFF
j_gene: TRBJ2-5; abundance: -; d_gene: -; v_gene: TRBV12-3/TRBV12-4; CDR3nt: TGTGCCAGCAGTTTAGAGGCCAGAACAGAGACCCAGTACTTC; CDR3aa: CASSLEARTETQYF
j_gene: TRBJ1-4; abundance: -; d_gene: -; v_gene: TRBV4-2; CDR3nt: TGTGCCAGCAGCCAAGCCCGTGGAAGCCCCGTAGGAGAAAAACTGTTTTTT; CDR3aa: CASSQARGSPVGEKLFF
j_gene: TRBJ1-4; abundance: many; d_gene: TRBD1; v_gene: TRBV4-2; CDR3nt: TGTGCCAGCAGCCAAGCTGCGACAGGGGGCAGGGAAAAACTGTTTTTT; CDR3aa: CASSQAATGGREKLFF
j_gene: TRBJ1-1; abundance: -; d_gene: -; v_gene: TRBV6-5; CDR3nt: TGTGCCAGCAGTTACTTGGCTGAAGCTTTCTTT; CDR3aa: CASSYLAEAFF
j_gene: TRBJ2-7; abundance: few; d_gene: -; v_gene: TRBV28; CDR3nt: TGTGCCAGCAGTACGTACACCTACGAGCAGTACTTC; CDR3aa: CASSTYTYEQYF
j_gene: TRBJ2-5; abundance: few; d_gene: -; v_gene: TRBV6-6; CDR3nt: TGTGCCAGCATAAACACCCAACAGACCCAGTACTTC; CDR3aa: CASINTQQTQYF
j_gene: TRBJ2-7; abundance: few; d_gene: TRBD2; v_gene: TRBV3-1; CDR3nt: TGTGCCAGCAGCCAAGCGGGGGGGACGGAGGAGCAGTACTTC; CDR3aa: CASSQAGGTEEQYF
j_gene: TRBJ2-5; abundance: few; d_gene: -; v_gene: TRBV6-5; CDR3nt: TGTGCCAGCAGCCCCGGCGGGGAGACCCAGTACTTC; CDR3aa: CASSPGGETQYF
j_gene: TRBJ2-1; abundance: -; d_gene: TRBD2; v_gene: TRBV3-1; CDR3nt: TGTGCCAGCAGCCTAACCCCGGGACTAGCGGGAGATACGTCCTACAATGAGCAGTTCTTC; CDR3aa: CASSLTPGLAGDTSYNEQFF
j_gene: TRBJ1-6; abundance: -; d_gene: TRBD1; v_gene: TRBV5-1; CDR3nt: TGCGCCAGCAAAAAATTCAGGGGGCATAATTCACCCCTCCACTTT; CDR3aa: CASKKFRGHNSPLHF
j_gene: TRBJ1-6; abundance: few; d_gene: TRBD1; v_gene: TRBV10-3; CDR3nt: TGTGCCACCCAGGACAGGGGTAATTCACCCCTCCACTTT; CDR3aa: CATQDRGNSPLHF
j_gene: TRBJ2-3; abundance: few; d_gene: -; v_gene: TRBV20-1; CDR3nt: TGCAGTGCTAGAGGCCGAGCAAACGTCCCGGGACTGACTACAGATACGCAGTATTTT; CDR3aa: CSARGRANVPGLTTDTQYF
j_gene: TRBJ2-7; abundance: -; d_gene: -; v_gene: TRBV28; CDR3nt: TGTGCCAGCACCCCGCCCGGACCGACGTACGAGCAGTACTTC; CDR3aa: CASTPPGPTYEQYF
j_gene: TRBJ1-2; abundance: -; d_gene: -; v_gene: TRBV9; CDR3nt: TGTGCCAGCAGTCCTACCGGGACGGTGAATTATGGCTACACCTTC; CDR3aa: CASSPTGTVNYGYTF
j_gene: TRBJ1-4; abundance: many; d_gene: -; v_gene: TRBV4-1; CDR3nt: TGTGCCAGCAGCCATGGAACAACTAATGAAAAACTGTTTTTT; CDR3aa: CASSHGTTNEKLFF
j_gene: TRBJ1-5; abundance: -; d_gene: -; v_gene: TRBV12-3/TRBV12-4; CDR3nt: TGTGCCAGCAGTTGGGCCCTAAATCAGCCCCAGCATTTT; CDR3aa: CASSWALNQPQHF
j_gene: TRBJ2-1; abundance: few; d_gene: -; v_gene: TRBV5-1; CDR3nt: TGCGCCAGCAGCTTGTGGTCGCTGATGGGCAACAATGAGCAGTTCTTC; CDR3aa: CASSLWSLMGNNEQFF
j_gene: TRBJ2-7; abundance: -; d_gene: -; v_gene: TRBV20-1; CDR3nt: TGCAGTGCTAGCCTAACTATCAGGGTGGGCTCCTACGAGCAGTACTTC; CDR3aa: CSASLTIRVGSYEQYF
j_gene: TRBJ2-7; abundance: -; d_gene: -; v_gene: TRBV12-3/TRBV12-4; CDR3nt: TGTGCCAGCAGTCCACAGCCCCGAGGGAGCCACGAGCAGTACTTC; CDR3aa: CASSPQPRGSHEQYF
j_gene: TRBJ1-5; abundance: few; d_gene: -; v_gene: TRBV6-1; CDR3nt: TGTGCCAGCAGTGAAGTAGGGATCAGAAATCAGCCCCAGCATTTT; CDR3aa: CASSEVGIRNQPQHF
j_gene: TRBJ1-6; abundance: -; d_gene: -; v_gene: TRBV30; CDR3nt: TGTGCCGGAGGACGGGACACAATGGTGCGTTCACCCCTCCACTTT; CDR3aa: CAGGRDTMVRSPLHF
j_gene: TRBJ1-1; abundance: many; d_gene: -; v_gene: TRBV29-1; CDR3nt: TGCAGCGTTAAACGGATGAACACTGAAGCTTTCTTT; CDR3aa: CSVKRMNTEAFF
j_gene: TRBJ2-1; abundance: few; d_gene: -; v_gene: TRBV5-5; CDR3nt: TGTGCCAGCAGCTTGGATCCAGCGGTCTCCTACAATGAGCAGTTCTTC; CDR3aa: CASSLDPAVSYNEQFF
j_gene: TRBJ2-1; abundance: many; d_gene: -; v_gene: TRBV20-1; CDR3nt: TGCAGTGCTAGAGATTGGCGGGGTTACAATGAGCAGTTCTTC; CDR3aa: CSARDWRGYNEQFF
j_gene: TRBJ1-1; abundance: many; d_gene: TRBD1; v_gene: TRBV29-1; CDR3nt: TGCAGCGTCCCGACAGGGGCAGGCACTGAAGCTTTCTTT; CDR3aa: CSVPTGAGTEAFF
j_gene: TRBJ2-3; abundance: few; d_gene: -; v_gene: TRBV6-6; CDR3nt: TGTGCCAGCAGTCGACAGGAGAATACGCAGTATTTT; CDR3aa: CASSRQENTQYF
j_gene: TRBJ2-7; abundance: few; d_gene: -; v_gene: TRBV23-1; CDR3nt: TGCGCCAGCAGTCAATCTCGAAAAATCGGGACATCTCGGGAATACGAGCAGTACTTC; CDR3aa: CASSQSRKIGTSREYEQYF
j_gene: TRBJ1-4; abundance: few; d_gene: -; v_gene: TRBV11-2; CDR3nt: TGTGCCAGCAGCTTAGTGCAGGCAGGGAATGAAAAACTGTTTTTT; CDR3aa: CASSLVQAGNEKLFF
j_gene: TRBJ2-5; abundance: few; d_gene: -; v_gene: TRBV12-5; CDR3nt: TGTGCTAGTGGTTTGGGACCAGAGACCCAGTACTTC; CDR3aa: CASGLGPETQYF
j_gene: TRBJ2-3; abundance: many; d_gene: -; v_gene: TRBV20-1; CDR3nt: TGCAGTGCTAGAGAGGGCGGATCTAGCACAGATACGCAGTATTTT; CDR3aa: CSAREGGSSTDTQYF
j_gene: TRBJ1-1; abundance: many; d_gene: -; v_gene: TRBV20-1; CDR3nt: TGCAGTGCCCCGGACAGAATGGGAACTGAAGCTTTCTTT; CDR3aa: CSAPDRMGTEAFF
j_gene: TRBJ2-1; abundance: few; d_gene: TRBD2; v_gene: TRBV5-1; CDR3nt: TGCGCCAGCAGCTTGTCGGGGGGGAGCTCCTACAATGAGCAGTTCTTC; CDR3aa: CASSLSGGSSYNEQFF
j_gene: TRBJ2-7; abundance: -; d_gene: -; v_gene: TRBV3-1; CDR3nt: TGTGCCAGCAGCCAAGGCCGGGGCGAGCAGTACTTC; CDR3aa: CASSQGRGEQYF
j_gene: TRBJ2-7; abundance: few; d_gene: -; v_gene: TRBV7-6; CDR3nt: TGTGCCAGCAGCTTACAGGGCGAGCAGTACTTC; CDR3aa: CASSLQGEQYF
j_gene: TRBJ1-2; abundance: few; d_gene: TRBD1; v_gene: TRBV4-3; CDR3nt: TGCGCCAGCAGCCAAGTAGTGGGGGACAGGGTTTATGGCTACACCTTC; CDR3aa: CASSQVVGDRVYGYTF
j_gene: TRBJ2-4; abundance: few; d_gene: TRBD1; v_gene: TRBV5-1; CDR3nt: TGCGCCAGCAGCCCCCAAGGGACAGGGGCCAAAAACATTCAGTACTTC; CDR3aa: CASSPQGTGAKNIQYF
j_gene: TRBJ2-1; abundance: -; d_gene: -; v_gene: TRBV12-3/TRBV12-4; CDR3nt: TGTGCCAGCACCCAGACTTTGGGCAATGAGCAGTTCTTC; CDR3aa: CASTQTLGNEQFF
j_gene: TRBJ1-1; abundance: many; d_gene: -; v_gene: TRBV5-1; CDR3nt: TGCGCCAGCAGCTTGCAGGTTGGGGCTGAAGCTTTCTTT; CDR3aa: CASSLQVGAEAFF
j_gene: TRBJ1-4; abundance: -; d_gene: -; v_gene: TRBV20-1; CDR3nt: TGCAGTGCTGTCCCGGTCTTTGAGGAAAAACTGTTTTTT; CDR3aa: CSAVPVFEEKLFF